This is a list of T cell receptor beta chains from one sample in a study of T cell responses to AZD1222 COVID-19 vaccine. TCRdb keeps only in-frame clones here, not all; method: immunoSEQ multiplex PCR. This table has more than 70,000 clones, approximately 81% appearing once. Sample: peripheral blood, taken on day 0 of AZD1222 vaccination. The receptors were gathered from an adult in good health. Both conserved end residues are part of each CDR3. A D gene is named only where the DNA matches it firmly. Some rows have no size entry. The others give once, few or many, or a class for an expanded clone.

clone size	D gene	V gene	J gene	CDR3 protein	CDR3 DNA
-	-	TRBV15	TRBJ2-3	CATSRDEGDTQYF	TGTGCCACCAGCAGAGATGAAGGGGATACGCAGTATTTT
-	-	TRBV6-2/TRBV6-3	TRBJ1-2	CASSQINRNYGYTF	TGTGCCAGCAGTCAAATTAACAGAAACTATGGCTACACCTTC
few	-	TRBV7-7	TRBJ1-6	CATRESSYNSPLHF	TGTGCTACGAGGGAGAGCTCCTATAATTCACCCCTCCACTTT
-	-	TRBV15	TRBJ1-3	CATSRDWESGNTIYF	TGTGCCACCAGCAGAGATTGGGAGTCTGGAAACACCATATATTTT
-	-	TRBV6-2/TRBV6-3	TRBJ2-1	CASSYEASSYNEQFF	TGTGCCAGCAGTTACGAAGCTAGCTCCTACAATGAGCAGTTCTTC
-	-	TRBV5-4	TRBJ2-7	CASSLGQSYEQYF	TGTGCCAGCAGCTTGGGGCAGAGCTACGAGCAGTACTTC
-	-	TRBV11-2	TRBJ2-1	CASSLDSPSLVQFF	TGTGCCAGCAGCTTAGATTCTCCCTCCCTCGTGCAGTTCTTC
-	-	TRBV13	TRBJ1-2	CASSSMGGNYGYTF	TGTGCCAGCAGCTCTATGGGGGGAAACTATGGCTACACCTTC
-	TRBD1	TRBV5-1	TRBJ1-4	CASSLQGANEKLFF	TGCGCCAGCAGCTTACAGGGGGCTAATGAAAAACTGTTTTTT
once	-	TRBV12-3/TRBV12-4	TRBJ2-3	CASSWILADTQYF	TGTGCCAGCAGCTGGATTCTTGCGGATACGCAGTATTTT
few	-	TRBV9	TRBJ2-6	CASSVRSAGPIYPTSGANVLTF	TGTGCCAGCAGCGTACGCAGCGCGGGACCCATCTACCCCACCTCTGGGGCCAACGTCCTGACTTTC
-	-	TRBV13	TRBJ1-1	CASSEDSWAGEAFF	TGTGCCAGCAGCGAAGACAGCTGGGCCGGTGAAGCTTTCTTT
-	TRBD1	TRBV7-9	TRBJ1-5	CASSGGTGGTQPQHF	TGTGCCAGCAGCGGTGGGACAGGGGGCACTCAGCCCCAGCATTTT
-	TRBD1	TRBV20-1	TRBJ1-2	CSANDRAKSYGYTF	TGCAGTGCTAATGACAGGGCCAAATCCTATGGCTACACCTTC
few	-	TRBV6-2/TRBV6-3	TRBJ1-2	CASSYGLSGDGYTF	TGTGCCAGCAGTTACGGTTTATCTGGAGATGGCTACACCTTC
-	-	TRBV7-2	TRBJ2-2	CASSAPHTGELFF	TGTGCCAGCAGCGCGCCTCACACCGGGGAGCTGTTTTTT
-	-	TRBV11-2	TRBJ2-1	CASSLVGDNEQFF	TGTGCCAGCAGCTTAGTGGGCGACAATGAGCAGTTCTTC
few	-	TRBV7-8	TRBJ2-2	CASSISGPGELFF	TGTGCCAGCAGCATCTCGGGGCCCGGGGAGCTGTTTTTT
-	TRBD1	TRBV18	TRBJ2-1	CASSPLQGFGNEQFF	TGTGCCAGCTCACCCCTACAGGGGTTCGGTAATGAGCAGTTCTTC
-	-	TRBV18	TRBJ1-1	CASSPRTPTNTEAFF	TGTGCCAGCTCACCACGGACACCTACGAACACTGAAGCTTTCTTT
-	-	TRBV7-3	TRBJ1-3	CASSLSGLAGNTIYF	TGTGCCAGCAGCTTATCGGGGTTAGCCGGAAACACCATATATTTT
-	TRBD1	TRBV25-1	TRBJ1-1	CASSDPRQGWTEAFF	TGTGCCAGCAGTGACCCCCGACAGGGGTGGACTGAAGCTTTCTTT
-	TRBD1	TRBV9	TRBJ1-6	CASSDRGYSPLHF	TGTGCCAGCAGCGACAGGGGGTACTCACCCCTCCACTTT
-	-	TRBV5-4	TRBJ2-3	CASSLGLMADTQYF	TGTGCCAGCAGCTTGGGGCTAATGGCAGATACGCAGTATTTT
-	-	TRBV11-1	TRBJ2-1	CASSRANEQFF	TGTGCCAGCAGCCGAGCAAATGAGCAGTTCTTC
once	-	TRBV5-8	TRBJ2-4	CASSLVGKNIQYF	TGTGCCAGCAGCTTGGTAGGGAAAAACATTCAGTACTTC
-	-	TRBV28	TRBJ2-7	CASSLSAGEQYF	TGTGCCAGCAGTTTATCGGCCGGCGAGCAGTACTTC
-	TRBD1	TRBV4-2	TRBJ1-4	CASSETGANEKLFF	TGTGCCAGCAGCGAGACAGGGGCTAATGAAAAACTGTTTTTT
-	-	TRBV19	TRBJ1-5	CASRLLTAGGVQPQHF	TGTGCCAGTAGGTTGTTAACGGCAGGCGGGGTACAGCCCCAGCATTTT
-	TRBD2	TRBV18	TRBJ2-2	CASSPPSGGATGELFF	TGTGCCAGCTCACCACCGTCCGGGGGGGCAACCGGGGAGCTGTTTTTT
-	TRBD2	TRBV7-2	TRBJ2-7	CASSLGVGLAVDEQYF	TGTGCCAGCAGCTTAGGAGTTGGACTAGCGGTAGACGAGCAGTACTTC
-	TRBD1	TRBV27	TRBJ1-2	CASSGAGQRIYGYTF	TGTGCCAGCAGTGGCGCGGGACAGCGCATATATGGCTACACCTTC
-	-	TRBV5-1	TRBJ1-2	CASSLARAPRYGYTF	TGCGCCAGCAGCTTGGCCCGGGCCCCTAGGTATGGCTACACCTTC
-	-	TRBV4-3	TRBJ1-4	CASSQESGRKLFF	TGCGCCAGCAGCCAAGAGTCAGGGAGAAAACTGTTTTTT
-	-	TRBV18	TRBJ2-4	CASSPQRHLNIQYF	TGTGCCAGCTCACCACAGAGGCACTTAAACATTCAGTACTTC
-	TRBD1	TRBV10-3	TRBJ2-7	CAGGQGSEQYF	TGTGCCGGAGGACAGGGCTCCGAGCAGTACTTC
-	TRBD1	TRBV28	TRBJ1-6	CASSPTGREVSSPLHF	TGTGCCAGCAGTCCGACAGGGCGAGAGGTTAGTTCACCCCTCCACTTT
-	-	TRBV7-9	TRBJ1-1	CASSSQGGNTEAFF	TGTGCCAGCAGCTCACAGGGAGGGAACACTGAAGCTTTCTTT